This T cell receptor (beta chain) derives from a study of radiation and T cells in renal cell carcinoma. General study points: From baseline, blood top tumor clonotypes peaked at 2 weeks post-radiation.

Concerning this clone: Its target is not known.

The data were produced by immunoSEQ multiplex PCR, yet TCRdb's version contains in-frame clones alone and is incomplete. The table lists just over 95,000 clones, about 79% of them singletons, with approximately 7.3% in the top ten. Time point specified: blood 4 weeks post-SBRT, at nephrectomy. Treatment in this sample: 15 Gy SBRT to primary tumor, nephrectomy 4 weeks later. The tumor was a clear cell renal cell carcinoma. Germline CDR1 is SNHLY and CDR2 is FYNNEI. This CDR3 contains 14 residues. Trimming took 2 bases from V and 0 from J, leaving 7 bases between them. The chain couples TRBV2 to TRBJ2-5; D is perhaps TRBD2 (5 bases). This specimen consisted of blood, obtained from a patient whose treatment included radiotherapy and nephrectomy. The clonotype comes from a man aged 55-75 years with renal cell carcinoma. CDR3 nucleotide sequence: TGTGCCAGCAGTGAAACGGGGAACCAAGAGACCCAGTACTTC. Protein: CASSETGNQETQYF.